The 19 T cell receptor beta chains in this list originate from one sample, sequenced in a study of blood T cell repertoires in COVID-19. Method: immunoSEQ multiplex PCR; TCRdb's copy keeps in-frame clones and lacks some. The data show approximately 97,000 clones, about nine tenths seen once. The specimen was peripheral blood. The receptor source for this set is a man in his sixties with acute or convalescent COVID-19.

This sequence joins TRBV7-9 and TRBJ2-1; weak D call: TRBD2 (7 bases). This CDR3 comprises 16 residues. Germline V gives CDR1 SEHNR, CDR2 FQNEAQ (reference sequence). Trimming pared 5 bases from V and 7 bases from J, leaving 21 bases between. Here the CDR3 reads CASSKRVGGRRNEQFF. For the CDR3, the DNA is TGTGCCAGCAGCAAACGGGTGGGGGGGCGAAGGAATGAGCAGTTCTTC.

V usage is TRBV10-3 and J usage is TRBJ2-3, with D possibly being TRBD2 (6 bases). The V end was cut by 10 bases, the J end by 0 bases, with 14 bases between. Germline V gives CDR1 ENHRY, CDR2 SYGVKD. CDR3 length: 14 amino acids. For the CDR3, the DNA is TGTGCCACCGAGATGGGGGGAAGCACAGATACGCAGTATTTT. Translation gives CATEMGGSTDTQYF.

The chain links TRBV19 to TRBJ1-1; TRBD1 matches 8 bases. Germline trimming cut 7 bases from V and 8 bases from J; bases unmatched to any gene: 15. The CDR3 loop spans 15 amino acids. Germline values: CDR1 LNHDA, CDR2 SQIVND (reference sequence). CDR3 bases: TGTGCCAGTATCCTTTCCTCCGGGACAGGCGGAGAAGCTTTCTTT. Its protein is CASILSSGTGGEAFF. Using reference TRBV19 and TRBJ1-1 for the parts outside the CDR3, the full variable domain is DGGITQSPKYLFRKEGQNVTLSCEQNLNHDAMYWYRQDPGQGLRLIYYSQIVNDFQKGDIAEGYSVSREKKESFPLTVTSAQKNPTAFYLCASILSSGTGGEAFFGQGTRLTVV.

V and J are TRBV5-4 and TRBJ1-3; D is possibly TRBD1 (5 bases). The ends were cut back, 4 bases at V and 2 bases at J, with 10 bases in the middle. The germline V gene encodes CDR1 SGHNT and CDR2 YYREEE (reference sequence). The CDR3 runs to 14 residues. CDR3 bases: TGTGCCAGCAGCGGGGCGGGGACTGGAAACACCATATATTTT. It is translated as CASSGAGTGNTIYF. Full variable domain (missing parts from reference TRBV5-4 and TRBJ1-3): ETGVTQSPTHLIKTRGQQVTLRCSSQSGHNTVSWYQQALGQGPQFIFQYYREEENGRGNFPPRFSGLQFPNYSSELNVNALELDDSALYLCASSGAGTGNTIYFGEGSWLTVV.

The rearrangement links TRBV19 to TRBJ2-5, with D perhaps TRBD2 (7 bases). Looked up from germline, CDR1 is LNHDA and CDR2 is SQIVND (reference sequence). The CDR3 is 14 amino acids. The V end was cut by 3 bases, the J end by 5 bases, with 13 bases between. The DNA for the CDR3 is TGTGCCAGTAGTATTGGGGGGGCTAGGGAGACCCAGTACTTC. It codes for CASSIGGARETQYF.

This chain uses TRBV19 with TRBJ2-1; maybe TRBD1 (6 bases). The germline V and J ends were trimmed by 2 bases and 10 bases, with 15 bases remaining between them. CDR1 is LNHDA and CDR2 is SQIVND in the germline V gene (reference sequence). This CDR3 contains 14 residues. The CDR3 DNA follows: TGTGCCAGTAGTATAAACAGGGATCTTATGGAGCAGTTCTTC. Amino acid sequence: CASSINRDLMEQFF.

The chain has TRBV19 and TRBJ1-5, with a tentative D call TRBD1 (5 bases). V was shortened by 6 bases and J by 2 bases, with 14 bases between the two germline ends. Looked up from germline, CDR1 is LNHDA and CDR2 is SQIVND (reference sequence). This CDR3 spans 15 amino acids. DNA of the CDR3: TGTGCCAGTAGGCCCCAGGGCTCAGGCAATCAGCCCCAGCATTTT. It specifies CASRPQGSGNQPQHF.

The table lists this clone with a few counts. The chain joins TRBV19 to TRBJ2-3; no firm D call. This CDR3 comprises 13 residues. The V gene lost 3 bases and the J gene lost 1 base, with 5 bases spanning the gap. Germline CDR1 is LNHDA and CDR2 is SQIVND (reference sequence). The CDR3 reads CASSMSGTDTQYF. CDR3 coding DNA: TGTGCCAGTAGTATGTCGGGCACAGATACGCAGTATTTT. Based on the CDR3 plus reference TRBV19 and TRBJ2-3, the full variable domain is DGGITQSPKYLFRKEGQNVTLSCEQNLNHDAMYWYRQDPGQGLRLIYYSQIVNDFQKGDIAEGYSVSREKKESFPLTVTSAQKNPTAFYLCASSMSGTDTQYFGPGTRLTVL.

The rearrangement joins TRBV7-2 to TRBJ1-1; D is perhaps TRBD1 (6 bases). The length of the CDR3 is 15 residues. Trimming pared 5 bases from V and 4 bases from J, leaving 17 bases between. CDR1 is SGHTA, CDR2 FQGNSA, per germline. CDR3 DNA: TGTGCCAGCAGCGCACAGGGCGCCGTTGCCACTGAAGCTTTCTTT. It codes for CASSAQGAVATEAFF.

V is TRBV19 and J is TRBJ1-3, with D possibly being TRBD1 (5 bases). The germline gives CDR1 LNHDA, CDR2 SQIVND (reference sequence). Trimming left V 4 bases short and J 4 bases short, with 11 bases between. CDR3 size: 14 residues. In DNA form, the CDR3 reads TGTGCCAGTAGTAGGCAGGGACTCGGAAACACCATATATTTT. Translation gives CASSRQGLGNTIYF.

The J gene is TRBJ1-3, the V gene TRBV19; D unclear. The germline V gene encodes CDR1 LNHDA and CDR2 SQIVND (reference sequence). V shed 6 bases and J shed 0 bases, with 6 bases lying between them. The CDR3 is made up of 13 amino acids. The CDR3 sequence: CASRASSGNTIYF. The DNA of the CDR3 is TGTGCCAGTAGAGCGAGCTCTGGAAACACCATATATTTT.

This clone appeared a single time. V gene TRBV5-1 combines with J gene TRBJ1-1; 8 bases agree with TRBD1. CDR1 SGHRS and CDR2 YFSETQ come from the germline V gene. With V trimmed by 4 bases and J by 1 base, 9 bases remained unmatched. The CDR3 extends over 16 amino acids. CDR3 in amino acids: CASSPQGARGNTEAFF. The CDR3 nucleotides read TGCGCCAGCAGCCCCCAGGGGGCGCGGGGGAACACTGAAGCTTTCTTT.

V gene TRBV6-5 combines with J gene TRBJ1-5; no definite D call. Germline V CDR1 and CDR2: MNHEY, SVGAGI. The CDR3 is made up of 13 amino acids. V lost 7 bases and J lost 7, with 14 bases in between. The CDR3 region is CASTVTVPQPQHF. Written as DNA, the CDR3 is TGTGCCAGCACCGTTACAGTGCCACAGCCCCAGCATTTT.

The V gene is TRBV6-5, the J gene TRBJ1-6, with D possibly matching TRBD1 (6 bases). The CDR3 has 15 residues. Trimming took off 8 bases at V and 9 bases at J, with 20 bases between the two ends. Germline V lookup: CDR1 MNHEY, CDR2 SVGAGI. The CDR3 reads CASRGGTIGGSPLHF. In DNA, the CDR3 is TGTGCCAGCCGGGGAGGGACAATTGGCGGTTCACCCCTCCACTTT.

This rearrangement joins TRBV7-9 to TRBJ1-2, with 7 positions matching TRBD1. CDR3 length equals 13 residues. The germline CDR1 and CDR2 sequences are SEHNR and FQNEAQ (reference sequence). The V gene end was trimmed by 5 bases and the J gene end by 7 bases; junction bases not matched to a gene: 7. CDR3 bases: TGTGCCAGCAGCCCCCAGGGGGGTTTTGGCTACACCTTC. It yields the protein CASSPQGGFGYTF.

This sequence joins TRBV5-1 and TRBJ1-2; possibly TRBD1 for D (5 bases). CDR1 is SGHRS and CDR2 is YFSETQ in the germline V gene. CDR3 size: 14 residues. V shed 3 bases and J shed 4 bases, with 13 bases lying between them. CDR3 residues: CASSSGLGRYGYTF. CDR3 nucleotide sequence: TGCGCCAGCAGCTCGGGACTCGGACGCTATGGCTACACCTTC.

The chain carries TRBV7-9 and TRBJ1-1; D is possibly TRBD1 (5 bases). V lost 8 bases, J lost 0 bases, and 10 bases lay in between. This CDR3 has 13 residues. Germline V gene lookup returns CDR1 SEHNR and CDR2 FQNEAQ (reference sequence). CDR3 coding DNA: TGTGCCAGCGGGCAGGGATTGAACACTGAAGCTTTCTTT. Its protein is CASGQGLNTEAFF. The full variable domain, rest sourced from reference TRBV7-9 and TRBJ1-1, is DTGVSQNPRHKITKRGQNVTFRCDPISEHNRLYWYRQTLGQGPEFLTYFQNEAQLEKSRLLSDRFSAERPKGSFSTLEIQRTEQGDSAMYLCASGQGLNTEAFFGQGTRLTVV.

This clone occurred a few times. The chain recombines TRBV7-9 with TRBJ2-3; D is possibly TRBD2 (5 bases). V was cut by 4 bases and J by 3 bases, with 11 bases left in between. The CDR3 has 14 amino acids. The germline CDR1 and CDR2 sequences are SEHNR and FQNEAQ (reference sequence). The CDR3 coding sequence is TGTGCCAGCAGCTCTGGACTGAAAACAGATACGCAGTATTTT. It translates to CASSSGLKTDTQYF.

The CDR3 sequence: CASSAQNEYSNQPQHF. The CDR3 DNA reads TGTGCCAGCAGTGCCCAGAACGAATATAGCAATCAGCCCCAGCATTTT. The chain employs TRBV6-6 and TRBJ1-5; D remains unclear. V lost 5 bases, J lost 0 bases, and 14 bases lay in between. CDR3 length: 16 amino acids. Germline V gives CDR1 MNHNY, CDR2 SVGAGI (reference sequence).